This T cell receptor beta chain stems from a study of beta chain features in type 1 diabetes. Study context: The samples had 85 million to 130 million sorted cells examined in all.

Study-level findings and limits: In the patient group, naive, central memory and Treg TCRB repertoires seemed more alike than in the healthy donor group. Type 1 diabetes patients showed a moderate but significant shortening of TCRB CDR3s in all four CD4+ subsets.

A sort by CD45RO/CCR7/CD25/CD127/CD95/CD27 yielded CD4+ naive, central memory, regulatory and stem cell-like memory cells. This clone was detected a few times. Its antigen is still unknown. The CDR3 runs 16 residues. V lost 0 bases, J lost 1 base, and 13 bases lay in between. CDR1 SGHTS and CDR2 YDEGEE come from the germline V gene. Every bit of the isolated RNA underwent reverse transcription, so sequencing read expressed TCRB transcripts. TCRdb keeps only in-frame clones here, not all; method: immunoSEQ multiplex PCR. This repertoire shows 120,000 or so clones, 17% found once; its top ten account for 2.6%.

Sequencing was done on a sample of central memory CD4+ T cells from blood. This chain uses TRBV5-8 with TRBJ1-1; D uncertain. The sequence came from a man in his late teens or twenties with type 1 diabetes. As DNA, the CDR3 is TGTGCCAGCAGCTTGGGTGAGGGATTGGGGAACACTGAAGCTTTCTTT. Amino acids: CASSLGEGLGNTEAFF.